One sample yielded the 10 T cell receptor beta chains listed below, sequenced in a study of cytomegalovirus exposure and HLA in healthy donors. PCR employed 60 Vbeta and 13 Jbeta primers. Here immunoSEQ multiplex PCR was the method, and the copy in TCRdb shows in-frame clones only, minus some. Of fewer than 120,000 clones in the sample, over 65% were seen once. Sequenced sample: PBMCs. Receptors originate from a man aged 30 to 39 in good health and CMV-seropositive.

This chain uses TRBV2 with TRBJ1-3; D possibly corresponds to TRBD1 (6 bases). Trimming took off 7 bases at V and 0 bases at J, with 13 bases between the two ends. Germline loops: CDR1 SNHLY, CDR2 FYNNEI. The CDR3 covers 15 residues. The CDR3 nucleotides read TGTGCCAGCACCCGGGACACCAGCTCTGGAAACACCATATATTTT. Translated: CASTRDTSSGNTIYF.

The chain couples TRBV4-2 to TRBJ1-2; 8 nucleotides align to TRBD1. This CDR3 is built from 14 residues. Trimming took 1 base from V and 8 from J; bases not matched to a gene: 6. From germline, CDR1 is LGHNA and CDR2 YNFKEQ. The CDR3 is CASSQGRGQVGYTF. CDR3 DNA sequence: TGTGCCAGCAGCCAAGGCAGGGGGCAGGTGGGCTACACCTTC.

V is TRBV7-3 and J is TRBJ2-5; TRBD2 aligns across 15 bases. CDR3 size: 17 residues. Trimming at V came to 5 bases and at J to 2 bases, leaving 6 bases not matched to a gene. Germline-derived CDR1 and CDR2 are SGHTA and FQGTGA. Written as DNA, the CDR3 is TGTGCCAGCAGCCCAGGGACTAGCGGGGGGCTTCAAGAGACCCAGTACTTC. Translation gives CASSPGTSGGLQETQYF. The whole variable domain, remainder taken from reference TRBV7-3 and TRBJ2-5, is GAGVSQTPSNKVTEKGKYVELRCDPISGHTALYWYRQSLGQGPEFLIYFQGTGAADDSGLPNDRFFAVRPEGSVSTLKIQRTERGDSAVYLCASSPGTSGGLQETQYFGPGTRLLVL.

V and J are TRBV6-6 and TRBJ2-2; 11 bases align to TRBD2. V lost 2 bases and J lost 7; bases outside the gene matches: 3. The germline V gene encodes CDR1 MNHNY and CDR2 SVGAGI (reference sequence). The CDR3 totals 15 residues. The CDR3: CASSYGGLAGGELFF. The CDR3 bases are TGTGCCAGCAGTTACGGTGGACTAGCGGGCGGGGAGCTGTTTTTT.

A few counts support this clone. The chain employs TRBV7-7 and TRBJ2-5, with a possible D match to TRBD1 (5 bases). Germline assignment: CDR1 SSHAT and CDR2 FNYEAQ (reference sequence). Deletions cut 5 bases from V and 5 bases from J, with 12 bases between. The CDR3 loop spans 13 amino acids. CDR3 region: CASSPRQWETQYF. CDR3 DNA sequence: TGTGCCAGCAGCCCTCGACAGTGGGAGACCCAGTACTTC.

V usage is TRBV7-2 and J usage is TRBJ1-4; 8 bases align to TRBD1. J was trimmed by 7 bases and V by 5 bases; bases with no gene match: 6. CDR1 and CDR2 from the germline V gene are SGHTA and FQGNSA. The CDR3 totals 14 residues. The CDR3 is CASSPGGAGEKLFF. The CDR3 DNA reads TGTGCCAGCAGCCCAGGGGGCGCCGGTGAAAAACTGTTTTTT.

This clone was detected once. The gene calls are TRBV11-1 and TRBJ2-7, with D possibly TRBD1 on 6 matching bases. CDR1 and CDR2 from the germline V gene are SGHAT and FQDESV (reference sequence). CDR3 length: 15 residues. V lost 5 bases and J 6 bases, leaving 20 bases between the germline ends. The CDR3 sequence is CASSRVAGTLREQYF. The CDR3 bases are TGTGCCAGCAGCCGGGTGGCAGGGACATTACGCGAGCAGTACTTC.

As to this clone: One end of the junction does not line up with germline, which may come from a read error. The chain employs TRBV5-4 and TRBJ2-2; D is undetermined. Germline-derived CDR1 and CDR2 are SGHNT and YYREEE (reference sequence). The CDR3 is made up of 12 amino acids. The CDR3 here is CAGSLTPGELFF. CDR3 coding DNA: TGTGCCGGCAGCCTGACACCCGGGGAGCTGTTTTTT.

The chain uses TRBV4-2 and TRBJ2-5; 10 bases map to TRBD1. Germline V CDR1 and CDR2: LGHNA, YNFKEQ. V trimming: 0 bases; J trimming: 3 bases; junction bases outside the gene matches: 4. This CDR3 comprises 16 residues. The CDR3 sequence: CASSQEWTGGKETQYF. DNA of the CDR3: TGTGCCAGCAGCCAAGAATGGACAGGGGGGAAAGAGACCCAGTACTTC.

This clone was detected only once. V gene TRBV5-5 combines with J gene TRBJ2-3; D is possibly TRBD1 (6 bases). The V and J ends lost 1 base and 2 bases respectively, with 17 bases between them. The CDR3 is 17 amino acids. The germline gives CDR1 SGHKS, CDR2 YYEKEE (reference sequence). The CDR3 protein is CASSLRRTATYTDTQYF. The CDR3 coding sequence is TGTGCCAGCAGCTTGCGACGGACAGCTACATACACAGATACGCAGTATTTT. Complete variable domain (other parts from reference TRBV5-5 and TRBJ2-3): DAGVTQSPTHLIKTRGQQVTLRCSPISGHKSVSWYQQVLGQGPQFIFQYYEKEERGRGNFPDRFSARQFPNYSSELNVNALLLGDSALYLCASSLRRTATYTDTQYFGPGTRLTVL.